One T cell receptor beta chain is described in this entry. The sample is drawn from a study of blood T cell repertoires in COVID-19. In the study overall: Sample material is recorded as cDNA or gDNA derived from T cells, B-cell-depleted T cells, or PBMCs.

Sequencing used immunoSEQ multiplex PCR; TCRdb keeps in-frame clones, though not all of them. The sample lists some 340,000 clones, about 85% occurring once. The material sequenced was peripheral blood. This clonotype was sampled from a woman under 30 with acute or convalescent COVID-19.

CDR3 residues: CASSVASGGETQYF. The CDR3 nucleotides read TGTGCCAGCAGTGTTGCCAGCGGGGGAGAGACCCAGTACTTC. The chain uses TRBV5-4 and TRBJ2-5, with TRBD2 matching 8 bases. The trim removed 5 bases at V and 4 bases at J, leaving 7 bases unmatched. CDR1 is SGHNT, CDR2 YYREEE, per germline (reference sequence). The CDR3 loop spans 14 amino acids.